The subject of this entry is one T cell receptor (beta chain). Its target is not known. Carried by the TCR beta cDNA libraries were unique molecular identifiers. The yield from around 1 to 10 million T cells was 500,000 or so cDNA molecules in total. TCRdb itself ran the PCR reads through MiXCR, one entry per CDR3 protein. The table has more than 450,000 distinct CDR3 sequences, roughly 34% seen once. These data originate in a study of post-analysis software for immune sequencing data. Overall study: There were relapsing-remitting, secondary progressive and progressive-relapsing multiple sclerosis among the disease courses included. General study results and limits: Patients with multiple sclerosis recorded significantly lower normalized Chao1 diversity than controls, the study found. With F measure, samples from one preparation batch clustered together strongly.

Sequencing was done on a sample of blood. The clonotype comes from a girl under 18 with multiple sclerosis.

DNA for the CDR3: TGTGCCAGCAGCGAGTCAGTGAACACTGAAGCTTTCTTT. As protein: CASSESVNTEAFF. The rearrangement joins TRBV9 to TRBJ1-1; D remains ambiguous. This CDR3 has 13 amino acids. Germline loops: CDR1 SGDLS, CDR2 YYNGEE. Trimming cost V 3 bases and J 0 bases, with 6 bases left between them.